The entry below gives a single T cell receptor beta chain sequence along with its context. The germline CDR1 and CDR2 sequences are LNHDA and SQIVND (reference sequence). The CDR3 consists of 15 residues. The entry originates in a study of T cells expressing NK-cell markers. TCRdb re-called the 5' RACE reads and catalogs CDR3 proteins one per entry, DNA excluded. The sample spans about 440,000 distinct CDR3 sequences; the ten largest clones claim roughly 7.2%. The sequence was collected from a woman aged 18 to 75 in good health. The sample was blood T cells: a sorted CD56 or NKG2C T cell subset, CD4+ or CD8+ T cells, or bulk PBMC T cells (not recorded which). This chain links TRBV19 with TRBJ1-1; TCRdb designates TRBD1, a call that cannot be tested without DNA. The CDR3 spells CASSPPTGRNTEAFF.